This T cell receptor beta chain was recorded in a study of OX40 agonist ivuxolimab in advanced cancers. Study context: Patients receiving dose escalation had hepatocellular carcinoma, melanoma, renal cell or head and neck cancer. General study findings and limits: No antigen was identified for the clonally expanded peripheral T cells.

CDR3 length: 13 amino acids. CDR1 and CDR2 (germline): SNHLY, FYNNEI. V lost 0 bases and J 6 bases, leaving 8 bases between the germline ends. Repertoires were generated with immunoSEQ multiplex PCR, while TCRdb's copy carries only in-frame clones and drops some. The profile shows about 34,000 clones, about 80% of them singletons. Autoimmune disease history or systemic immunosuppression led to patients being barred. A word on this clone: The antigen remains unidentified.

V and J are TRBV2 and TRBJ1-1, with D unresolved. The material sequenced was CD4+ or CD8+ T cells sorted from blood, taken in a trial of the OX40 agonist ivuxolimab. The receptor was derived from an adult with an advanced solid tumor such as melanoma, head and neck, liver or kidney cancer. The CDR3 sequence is CASSEAGPSEAFF. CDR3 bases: TGTGCCAGCAGTGAAGCGGGTCCGTCTGAAGCTTTCTTT.